These 21 T cell receptor beta chains share one sample of origin, sequenced in a study of T cells in Graves' hyperthyroidism and ophthalmopathy. Researchers amplified the TCR beta CDR3 regions from RNA transcripts. RT-PCR in the first round (using the HTBI primer set) targeted the TCR CDR3. MiXCR, run by TCRdb on the multiplex PCR reads, gives a single entry per CDR3 protein. The repertoire holds 300,000 to 400,000 distinct CDR3 sequences, with more than 11% as singletons. Sequencing was performed on blood. These receptors all come from a woman aged 25 to 39 with Graves' hyperthyroidism.

The chain carries TRBV4-1 and TRBJ2-7; D remains ambiguous. Trimming stripped 1 base from V and 6 bases from J, with 13 bases between. CDR3 length equals 14 residues. Germline CDR1 and CDR2: MGHRA and YSYEKL. CDR3 nucleotides: TGCGCCAGCAGCCAAGGGCCGCTGCAATCCGAGCAGTACTTC. This encodes CASSQGPLQSEQYF.

This clonotype was seen a few times. The chain couples TRBV28 to TRBJ2-1, with D perhaps TRBD1 or TRBD2 (5 bases each). Trimming removed 2 bases from V and 5 bases from J, with 10 bases in between. Germline V gene sequence: CDR1 MDHEN, CDR2 SYDVKM. The CDR3 length is 14 residues. Here the CDR3 reads CASSLPLGDNEQFF. CDR3 in DNA: TGTGCCAGCAGTTTACCACTAGGGGACAATGAGCAGTTCTTC.

The V gene is TRBV28, the J gene TRBJ1-4; unclear D gene. CDR3 length: 13 residues. The V and J ends lost 1 base and 5 bases respectively, with 5 bases between them. Germline CDR1 and CDR2: MDHEN and SYDVKM. CDR3 region: CASSLFRNEKLFF. CDR3 nucleotides: TGTGCCAGCAGTTTATTCCGGAATGAAAAACTGTTTTTT.

This clonotype was seen a few times. The gene calls are TRBV9 and TRBJ1-4; possibly TRBD1 for D (5 bases). CDR3 length: 14 amino acids. The V end lost 0 bases, the J end lost 8 bases, and 11 bases lay between the germline ends. Germline CDR1 and CDR2: SGDLS and YYNGEE. CDR3 in DNA: TGTGCCAGCAGCGTAGGGGCAGGGTACGAAAAACTGTTTTTT. This codes for CASSVGAGYEKLFF.

This clonotype was detected ten times or more. The chain recombines TRBV3-1 with TRBJ1-2; D might be TRBD1 (6 bases). This CDR3 has 15 amino acids. Germline CDR1 is LGHDT and CDR2 is YNNKEL (reference sequence). The V end lost 4 bases, the J end lost 4 bases, and 16 bases lay between the germline ends. CDR3 bases: TGTGCCAGCAGCCTTCAGGGGTATAGGGGCTATGGCTACACCTTC. This gives the protein CASSLQGYRGYGYTF.

This clonotype came up many times. V gene TRBV14 combines with J gene TRBJ2-3; D gene ambiguous. Trimming cost V 1 base and J 2 bases, with 10 bases left between them. Per the germline V gene, CDR1 is SGHDN and CDR2 is FVKESK. CDR3 length: 15 amino acids. The CDR3 spells CASSQVNSVTDTQYF. The CDR3 DNA is TGTGCCAGCAGCCAAGTCAACAGCGTCACAGATACGCAGTATTTT. Based on the CDR3 plus reference TRBV14 and TRBJ2-3, the full variable domain is EAGVTQFPSHSVIEKGQTVTLRCDPISGHDNLYWYRRVMGKEIKFLLHFVKESKQDESGMPNNRFLAERTGGTYSTLKVQPAELEDSGVYFCASSQVNSVTDTQYFGPGTRLTVL.

There are many counts of this clonotype. V and J are TRBV2 and TRBJ2-6; no firm D call. There are 15 residues in the CDR3. V was shortened by 4 bases and J by 3 bases, with 10 bases between the two germline ends. Germline V gene sequence: CDR1 SNHLY, CDR2 FYNNEI. The CDR3, as DNA: TGTGCCAGCAGTGTAGTAGTCGGTGGGGCCAACGTCCTGACTTTC. Its translation is CASSVVVGGANVLTF.

This clonotype occurred a few times. The J gene is TRBJ1-6, the V gene TRBV27; D remains unclear. Germline V gene lookup returns CDR1 MNHEY and CDR2 SMNVEV (reference sequence). The CDR3 runs 13 residues. V lost 5 bases to trimming and J lost 7 bases, with 9 bases between them. The CDR3 DNA follows: TGTGCCAGCAGTATCTTAACCAATTCACCCCTCCACTTT. Protein product: CASSILTNSPLHF.

The rearrangement links TRBV20-1 to TRBJ1-3, with unresolved D. V lost 3 bases to trimming and J lost 0 bases, with 12 bases between them. Germline V gives CDR1 DFQATT, CDR2 SNEGSKA (reference sequence). This CDR3 spans 15 amino acids. CDR3 sequence reads: CSASSMSFSGNTIYF. Here the CDR3 DNA reads TGCAGTGCTAGTTCGATGTCGTTCTCTGGAAACACCATATATTTT.

This clonotype was counted at least ten times. The genes are TRBV3-1 and TRBJ1-2; D gene ambiguous. This CDR3 is 15 amino acids long. Germline-derived CDR1 and CDR2 are LGHDT and YNNKEL (reference sequence). V lost 3 bases and J lost 5, with 16 bases in between. The CDR3 here is CASSHIGSADYGYTF. CDR3 DNA: TGTGCCAGCAGCCATATAGGGTCGGCTGATTATGGCTACACCTTC.

The genes are TRBV7-8 and TRBJ2-1; TRBD1 matches at 10 bases. The CDR3 loop spans 15 amino acids. The junction had 12 bases not matched to a gene; V was cut back by 5 bases and J by 11 bases. Germline-derived CDR1 and CDR2 are SGHVS and FQNEAQ. Here the CDR3 reads CASSHSGTGEGKQFF. CDR3 coding DNA: TGTGCCAGCAGCCACTCCGGGACAGGGGAGGGTAAGCAGTTCTTC. The complete variable domain, with remaining parts taken from reference TRBV7-8 and TRBJ2-1, reads GAGVSQSPRYKVAKRGQDVALRCDPISGHVSLFWYQQALGQGPEFLTYFQNEAQLDKSGLPSDRFFAERPEGSVSTLKIQRTQQEDSAVYLCASSHSGTGEGKQFFGPGTRLTVL.

To note about this clonotype: With a much larger clone just one base away, this may be a read error. This chain connects TRBV20-1 to TRBJ1-5; 8 bases agree with TRBD1. The CDR3 loop spans 15 amino acids. Germline V CDR1 and CDR2: DFQATT, SNEGSKA (reference sequence). The DNA of the CDR3 is TGCAGTGCTAGAGAAGGGACAGGCATCCAAAGGCCCCGGCATTTT. The encoded protein is CSAREGTGIQRPRHF.

The chain is built from TRBV19 and TRBJ2-7; 10 bases fit TRBD2. Germline CDR1 LNHDA, CDR2 SQIVND (reference sequence). The CDR3 runs 15 residues. J lost 3 bases, V lost 6 bases, and 8 bases had no gene match. The CDR3 DNA is TGTGCCAGTAGCCGGCTAGCGGGAGAGTTCTACGAGCAGTACTTC. Its protein is CASSRLAGEFYEQYF.

This chain connects TRBV20-1 to TRBJ1-6; TRBD1 is a possible D gene (5 bases). With 1 base removed from V and 2 bases from J, the gap between germline ends came to 15 bases. Germline CDR1 is DFQATT and CDR2 is SNEGSKA (reference sequence). The CDR3 is made up of 17 amino acids. The CDR3 spells CSARGSGGDAYNSPLHF. The DNA of the CDR3 is TGCAGTGCTAGAGGGAGCGGAGGGGACGCCTATAATTCACCCCTCCACTTT.

This clonotype has a handful of counts. The CDR3 DNA follows: TGTGCCAGCAGTGCGTCCAGGGGGCTGAACACTGAAGCTTTCTTT. Encoded protein: CASSASRGLNTEAFF. The chain has TRBV25-1 and TRBJ1-1, with 8 bases identical to TRBD1. Germline CDR1 is MGHDK and CDR2 is SYGVNS. V lost 4 bases to trimming and J lost 0 bases; unmatched junction nucleotides: 4. The CDR3 sequence is 15 residues long.

This clonotype was detected ten times or more. The chain carries TRBV20-1 and TRBJ2-1; D is perhaps TRBD1 (5 bases). Germline loops: CDR1 DFQATT, CDR2 SNEGSKA (reference sequence). The germline V and J ends were trimmed by 0 bases and 8 bases, with 20 bases remaining between them. This CDR3 contains 16 residues. Here the CDR3 reads CSARDPVLSGRDEQFF. In DNA form, the CDR3 reads TGCAGTGCTAGAGATCCGGTCTTGTCAGGGCGTGATGAGCAGTTCTTC.

This clonotype was picked up a small number of times. The J gene is TRBJ1-5, the V gene TRBV19; 7 nucleotides line up with TRBD1. The V gene end was trimmed by 5 bases and the J gene end by 5 bases; junction bases not matched to a gene: 15. CDR1 LNHDA and CDR2 SQIVND come from the germline V gene (reference sequence). The CDR3 covers 17 residues. In DNA, the CDR3 is TGTGCCAGTAGTCCGCGGACCTTCACAGGGGTTCATCAGCCCCAGCATTTT. Its protein is CASSPRTFTGVHQPQHF. Supplemented by reference TRBV19 and TRBJ1-5, the full variable domain reads DGGITQSPKYLFRKEGQNVTLSCEQNLNHDAMYWYRQDPGQGLRLIYYSQIVNDFQKGDIAEGYSVSREKKESFPLTVTSAQKNPTAFYLCASSPRTFTGVHQPQHFGDGTRLSIL.

In this sample, this clonotype turned up many times. The chain is built from TRBV28 and TRBJ2-1, with TRBD1 matching over 8 bases. Per germline, CDR1 MDHEN and CDR2 SYDVKM. There are 15 residues in the CDR3. V lost 5 bases, J lost 10 bases, and 13 bases stayed unmatched. The DNA for the CDR3 is TGTGCCAGCAGTAAGAAACGATACAGGGGGGTGGAGCAGTTCTTC. Its translation: CASSKKRYRGVEQFF. Using reference TRBV28 and TRBJ2-1 for the parts outside the CDR3, the full variable domain is DVKVTQSSRYLVKRTGEKVFLECVQDMDHENMFWYRQDPGLGLRLIYFSYDVKMKEKGDIPEGYSVSREKKERFSLILESASTNQTSMYLCASSKKRYRGVEQFFGPGTRLTVL.

This clonotype was seen many times. The chain employs TRBV24-1 and TRBJ2-5; D is possibly TRBD1 (5 bases). Trimming stripped 5 bases from V and 9 bases from J, with 24 bases between. The CDR3 length is 16 residues. The germline CDR1 and CDR2 sequences are KGHDR and SFDVKD. The CDR3 spells CATSALVGSRVVAQYF. The CDR3, as DNA: TGTGCCACCAGTGCCCTGGTGGGGTCCAGGGTGGTGGCCCAGTACTTC.

This clonotype turned up a few times. The CDR3 protein is CATSGKPGTPSRDTQYF. CDR3 sequence (DNA): TGTGCCACCAGTGGAAAGCCCGGGACACCTTCTAGAGATACGCAGTATTTT. The chain has TRBV24-1 and TRBJ2-3; possible D gene TRBD1, 6 bases. Deletions cut 5 bases from V and 5 bases from J, with 22 bases between. This CDR3 has 17 amino acids. The germline V gene encodes CDR1 KGHDR and CDR2 SFDVKD.

This clonotype was seen repeatedly, ten times or more. J is TRBJ2-1 and V is TRBV12-3 or TRBV12-4; 16 bases are a match to TRBD2. V gave up 3 bases and J gave up 0 bases; unmatched junction bases: 11. The CDR3 extends over 21 amino acids. For the CDR3, the DNA is TGTGCCAGCAGTTTGGGACTAGCGGGAGGGCGCACCTCAGGCTCCTACAATGAGCAGTTCTTC. The encoded protein is CASSLGLAGGRTSGSYNEQFF.